The TCR beta chain described here comes from a study of identical twins. From germline, CDR1 is SGDLS and CDR2 YYNGEE. V lost 3 bases, J lost 3 bases, and 7 bases stayed unmatched. The CDR3 covers 17 residues. MiXCR, applied by TCRdb to the 5' RACE reads, yields one record per CDR3 protein. The sample shows roughly 240,000 distinct CDR3 sequences, approximately 7.8% of them seen only once. Healthy Caucasians were all of the donors. This clonotype has a handful of counts. What it binds is not known. Regarding the study as a whole: For out-of-frame beta sequences, excess twin sharing was weaker.

These data were also filed under a second study, of yellow fever vaccine responses in identical twins. As that study records: Twins reportedly appeared to share part of their vaccine T cell response while keeping part individual.

The receptor comes from a woman younger than 30 in good health. The source material was CD8+ T cells sorted from blood. This chain connects TRBV9 to TRBJ2-3; 13 bases match TRBD2. For the CDR3, the DNA is TGTGCCAGCAGCGCAGGACTAGCGGGAGTGGTTACAGATACGCAGTATTTT. Residues: CASSAGLAGVVTDTQYF. Complete variable domain (other parts from reference TRBV9 and TRBJ2-3): DSGVTQTPKHLITATGQRVTLRCSPRSGDLSVYWYQQSLDQGLQFLIQYYNGEERAKGNILERFSAQQFPDLHSELNLSSLELGDSALYFCASSAGLAGVVTDTQYFGPGTRLTVL.